The 5 T cell receptor beta chains reported below all come from one sample, sequenced in a study of early stage breast cancer tumors. Profiled with immunoSEQ multiplex PCR; TCRdb holds only in-frame clones, not every one. The table lists fewer than 30,000 clones, 75% to 85% of them singletons, with over 9.5% in the top ten. Sequencing was done on a sample of blood. These receptors were obtained from a person aged 55 to 75 with breast cancer.

The V and J genes are TRBV28 and TRBJ2-5, with D maybe TRBD2 (5 bases). V lost 5 bases, J lost 4 bases, and 11 bases lay in between. The CDR3 has 13 amino acids. In germline, CDR1 is MDHEN, CDR2 SYDVKM. Here the CDR3 reads CASSGPRGETQYF. The CDR3 DNA reads TGTGCCAGCAGTGGACCTCGGGGAGAGACCCAGTACTTC.

This chain connects TRBV30 to TRBJ2-1, with 8 nucleotides matching TRBD1. Germline V gene lookup returns CDR1 GTSNPN and CDR2 SVGIG (reference sequence). The CDR3 is made up of 14 amino acids. Trimming at V came to 5 bases and at J to 8 bases, leaving 11 bases not matched to a gene. CDR3 bases: TGTGCCTGGCAACAGGGGGTAGTGGGTTATGAGCAGTTCTTC. It is translated as CAWQQGVVGYEQFF.

The chain has TRBV6-5 and TRBJ2-7; D is undetermined. This CDR3 comprises 15 residues. Trimming removed 6 bases at V and 3 bases at J, with 18 bases between. Looked up from germline, CDR1 is MNHEY and CDR2 is SVGAGI. The DNA of the CDR3 is TGTGCCAGCAGCCTCTCCGGTACAGTTCTCTACGAGCAGTACTTC. Its translation is CASSLSGTVLYEQYF.

J is TRBJ1-5 and V is TRBV10-3; D is unresolved. Trimming shortened V by 2 bases and J by 4 bases, and 15 bases separated the two germline ends. Germline V lookup: CDR1 ENHRY, CDR2 SYGVKD. The CDR3 extends over 16 amino acids. The CDR3 is CAISELGGAENQPQHF. The CDR3 nucleotides are TGTGCCATCAGTGAGCTCGGCGGCGCGGAAAATCAGCCCCAGCATTTT.

V gene TRBV19 combines with J gene TRBJ2-7; no clear D gene. This CDR3 has 12 residues. Germline V CDR1 and CDR2: LNHDA, SQIVND (reference sequence). V dropped 4 bases and J dropped 0 bases, with 4 bases sitting between them. CDR3 in DNA: TGTGCCAGTAGTAGAGGCTCCTACGAGCAGTACTTC. This gives the protein CASSRGSYEQYF.